The 17 T cell receptor beta chains reported below all come from one sample, sequenced in a study of T cells in women clearing cervical HPV infection. The data were produced by immunoSEQ multiplex PCR, yet TCRdb's version contains in-frame clones alone and is incomplete. This table lists some 30,000 clones. Sequencing input: blood buffy coat. All receptors come from a woman aged 18 to 75 with a cervical HPV16 infection that either progressed to CIN3+ or cleared (not recorded which).

On this clone: The read ends 3 residues shy of where the CDR3 ends; the end is completed using the germline J gene. This sequence joins TRBV20-1 and TRBJ2-5, with 7 nucleotides matching TRBD1. The ends lost 6 bases at V and 3 bases at J; junction bases unmatched: 4. The CDR3 has 12 residues. Germline V CDR1 and CDR2: DFQATT, SNEGSKA (reference sequence). The CDR3 region is CSANTGEETQYF. The covered CDR3 bases are TGCAGTGCCAATACAGGGGAAGAGACC.

Turning to this clone: Coverage ceases 3 residues before the CDR3 finishes, and the germline J gene fills in the end. The V and J genes are TRBV20-1 and TRBJ2-7, with TRBD2 identical over 8 bases. Germline CDR1 reads DFQATT; CDR2 reads SNEGSKA (reference sequence). CDR3 size: 14 residues. Trimming cost V 3 bases and J 0 bases; bases outside gene matches: 4. The DNA read from the CDR3 is TGCAGTGCTAGCGGAGCGGGGGCCTCCTACGAG. Translated, it gives CSASGAGASYE. The whole CDR3 region reads CSASGAGASYEQYF.

Comments on this clone: With the read ending 3 residues before the CDR3 end, the germline J gene is used to fill in that end. The chain recombines TRBV2 with TRBJ1-3; 9 bases fit TRBD1. The CDR3 sequence is 17 residues long. Germline values: CDR1 SNHLY, CDR2 FYNNEI. V trimming: 3 bases; J trimming: 0 bases; junction bases outside the gene matches: 6. The part of the CDR3 DNA that was read is TGTGCCAGCAGTGATCGGACAGGGGTAATCTCTGGAAACACC. Its protein is CASSDRTGVISGNT. The full CDR3 protein reads CASSDRTGVISGNTIYF.

In regard to this clone: The read comes to an end 3 residues before the CDR3 does, leaving the germline J gene to fill in the end. The chain carries TRBV4-2 and TRBJ1-2; unclear D gene. CDR1 and CDR2 (germline): LGHNA, YNFKEQ. The V and J ends lost 0 bases and 3 bases respectively, with 11 bases between them. This CDR3 contains 15 residues. CDR3 DNA (partial): TGTGCCAGCAGCCAAGATCCAGAGTCCTACTATGGC. Translated: CASSQDPESYYG. The whole CDR3 sequence is CASSQDPESYYGYTF.

Regarding this clone: The read terminates 3 residues before the CDR3 end, so the remaining end is supplied by the germline J gene. This sample includes further DNA sequences coding for the same CDR3. The chain employs TRBV20-1 and TRBJ2-3; possibly TRBD2 for D (6 bases). The germline V gene has CDR1 DFQATT and CDR2 SNEGSKA (reference sequence). The CDR3 has 14 residues. Trimming took 1 base from V and 4 from J, leaving 12 bases between them. The sequenced CDR3 bases are TGCAGTGCTAGAGCTGGGCGGGGCGCAGATACG. It translates to CSARAGRGADT. The whole CDR3 sequence is CSARAGRGADTQYF.

The CDR3 DNA, read in part, is TGCAGTGCTACGACAGGGCCTAGCACAGATACG. Its protein is CSATTGPSTDT. From start to end, the CDR3 is CSATTGPSTDTQYF. The rearrangement links TRBV20-1 to TRBJ2-3; TRBD1 matches at 7 bases. Read data end 3 residues before the CDR3 end; the end is taken from the germline J gene. CDR1 is DFQATT, CDR2 SNEGSKA, per germline (reference sequence). Germline trimming cut 4 bases from V and 0 bases from J; bases unmatched to any gene: 4. This CDR3 is 14 amino acids long.

Turning to this clone: Sequencing ends 3 residues short of the CDR3 end; the germline J gene provides the rest. The gene calls are TRBV18 and TRBJ2-7; D might be TRBD1 (5 bases). CDR1 and CDR2 from the germline V gene are KGHSH and LQKENI. The CDR3 extends over 14 amino acids. The V and J ends lost 1 base and 5 bases respectively, with 12 bases between them. The part of the CDR3 DNA that was read is TGTGCCAGCTCACCACGTGGCAGGGTTGACGAG. It translates to CASSPRGRVDE. The CDR3, in full, reads CASSPRGRVDEQYF.

As regards this clone: Read coverage stops 3 residues before the CDR3 terminus; the germline J gene supplies the remainder. This chain links TRBV5-1 with TRBJ2-2; D remains ambiguous. Germline loops: CDR1 SGHRS, CDR2 YFSETQ. V lost 0 bases to trimming and J lost 3 bases, with 6 bases between them. The CDR3 has 14 residues. The CDR3: CASSLVTDTGELFF. The part of the CDR3 DNA that was read is TGCGCCAGCAGCTTGGTAACAGACACCGGGGAG.

Points on this clone: From the germline J gene comes the end of the CDR3, since the read stops 3 residues before it. The chain is built from TRBV2 and TRBJ2-3, with 11 bases lining up with TRBD2. Germline V gives CDR1 SNHLY, CDR2 FYNNEI. Unmatched junction bases numbered 7, after V lost 6 bases and J lost 5 bases. The CDR3 is 15 amino acids. CDR3 DNA, as far as it was read: TGTGCCAGCAGGGCGGAACTAGCGGGAGTAGATACG. Its translation: CASRAELAGVDT. The full CDR3 sequence reads CASRAELAGVDTQYF.

Concerning this clone: The missing CDR3 end, 3 residues past where the read stops, is filled in from the germline J gene. The rearrangement uses TRBV20-1 and TRBJ2-2; 9 bases align to TRBD2. J gave up 1 base and V 6 bases, and 3 bases lay outside the gene matches. From germline, CDR1 is DFQATT and CDR2 SNEGSKA (reference sequence). The length of the CDR3 is 14 residues. The covered CDR3 bases are TGCAGTGCCTATAGCGGGGGGAACACCGGGGAG. It codes for CSAYSGGNTGE. The whole CDR3 protein reads CSAYSGGNTGELFF.

On this clone: The read ends 3 residues before the CDR3 terminus; that terminus is restored from the germline J gene. The V and J genes are TRBV29-1 and TRBJ2-1; a possible D gene is TRBD1 (5 bases). The CDR3 sequence is 15 residues long. Germline V lookup: CDR1 SQVTM, CDR2 ANQGSEA. Trimming pared 3 bases from V and 8 bases from J, leaving 20 bases between. The CDR3 DNA, read in part, is TGCAGCGTTGATTTTAGGCTATCACGGACATATGAG. This sequence encodes CSVDFRLSRTYE. The whole CDR3 is CSVDFRLSRTYEQFF.

Remarks on this clone: From the germline J gene comes the end of the CDR3, since the read stops 3 residues before it. V and J are TRBV30 and TRBJ2-7; the D gene is possibly TRBD1 (6 bases). There are 13 residues in the CDR3. The V end lost 0 bases, the J end lost 3 bases, and 9 bases lay between the germline ends. CDR1 is GTSNPN, CDR2 SVGIG, per germline (reference sequence). Partial CDR3 DNA: TGTGCCTGGAGTGTAGACAGGCGCTACGAG. Amino acids: CAWSVDRRYE. From start to end, the CDR3 is CAWSVDRRYEQYF.

Note on this clone: Sequencing ends 3 residues short of the CDR3 end; the germline J gene provides the rest. The chain recombines TRBV6-1 with TRBJ2-7, with 8 bases lining up with TRBD1. V was clipped by 1 base and J by 0 bases; unmatched bases: 2. The CDR3 covers 15 residues. Per the germline V gene, CDR1 is MNHNS and CDR2 is SASEGT. Here the CDR3 reads CASSEGTGSSYEQYF. The part of the CDR3 DNA that was read is TGTGCCAGCAGTGAAGGGACAGGGTCCTCCTACGAG.

As concerns this clone: Coverage ceases 3 residues before the CDR3 finishes, and the germline J gene fills in the end. This sequence joins TRBV2 and TRBJ2-1; D is perhaps TRBD1 (6 bases). Germline V gives CDR1 SNHLY, CDR2 FYNNEI. The CDR3 loop spans 12 amino acids. V was shortened by 6 bases and J by 7 bases, with 10 bases between the two germline ends. This CDR3 reads CASRGARNEQFF. The sequenced part of the CDR3 DNA is TGTGCCAGCAGGGGGGCGCGTAATGAG.

Points on this clone: The read terminates 3 residues before the CDR3 end, so the remaining end is supplied by the germline J gene. The chain recombines TRBV19 with TRBJ2-5; weak D call: TRBD2 (5 bases). The V gene's germline CDR1 is LNHDA and CDR2 SQIVND (reference sequence). Trimming pared 2 bases from V and 2 bases from J, leaving 18 bases between. This CDR3 has 17 residues. The CDR3 reads CASSIRSASPRQETQYF. The covered CDR3 bases are TGTGCCAGTAGTATAAGGTCCGCTAGCCCCAGGCAAGAGACC.

Regarding this clone: The missing CDR3 end, 3 residues past where the read stops, is filled in from the germline J gene. V usage is TRBV2 and J usage is TRBJ2-1; D call uncertain. Per germline, CDR1 SNHLY and CDR2 FYNNEI. The ends were cut back, 6 bases at V and 5 bases at J, with 2 bases in the middle. The CDR3 is made up of 10 amino acids. The CDR3 here is CASSNNEQFF. The sequenced CDR3 bases are TGTGCCAGCAGCAACAATGAG.

To note about this clone: Read sequence stops 3 residues before the CDR3 end, and the germline J gene provides the missing end. This rearrangement joins TRBV13 to TRBJ1-1, with D perhaps matching TRBD1 (5 bases). The CDR3 extends over 16 amino acids. Germline V gene lookup returns CDR1 PRHDT and CDR2 FYEKMQ (reference sequence). V shed 2 bases and J shed 1 base, with 14 bases lying between them. The sequenced CDR3 bases are TGTGCCAGCAGCTTATTTCAGGGACTCACGAACACTGAA. Translated: CASSLFQGLTNTE. The CDR3, in full, reads CASSLFQGLTNTEAFF.